Below are 28 T cell receptor beta chains sequenced from a single sample in a study of HIV-infected patients and healthy controls. TCRdb used MiXCR to reprocess the 5' RACE reads, holding one entry per CDR3 protein. The sample shows approximately 67,000 distinct CDR3 sequences, 16% of them seen only once. Sequenced material: CD4+ T cells from blood. These receptors were taken from a human donor in good health.

This clonotype was found a few times. CDR3 amino acids: CSASHPVGEGNTEAFF. Here the CDR3 DNA reads TGCAGTGCTAGCCACCCCGTGGGGGAGGGGAACACTGAAGCTTTCTTT. This rearrangement joins TRBV20-1 to TRBJ1-1, with D possibly matching TRBD1 (5 bases). V was pared by 3 bases and J by 1 base, with 18 bases between. Germline CDR1 DFQATT, CDR2 SNEGSKA (reference sequence). The CDR3 consists of 16 residues.

This clonotype was detected many times. The V gene is TRBV20-1, the J gene TRBJ2-3; D possibly uses TRBD1 or TRBD2 (6 bases each). CDR3 length: 16 amino acids. V lost 3 bases, J lost 5 bases, and 21 bases lay in between. Germline V gives CDR1 DFQATT, CDR2 SNEGSKA (reference sequence). The CDR3 here is CSARIVAGGRIDTQYF. The CDR3 coding sequence is TGCAGTGCTAGGATAGTGGCCGGGGGCCGGATAGATACGCAGTATTTT.

This clonotype was recorded many times. The V and J genes are TRBV6-1 and TRBJ1-1; D call uncertain. Germline CDR1 and CDR2: MNHNS and SASEGT. The V and J ends lost 2 bases and 3 bases respectively, with 10 bases between them. CDR3 length equals 14 residues. The CDR3 DNA reads as TGTGCCAGCAGTGAAATCGATGGGGACACTGAAGCTTTCTTT. It yields the protein CASSEIDGDTEAFF.

This clonotype was found many times. The rearrangement joins TRBV25-1 to TRBJ1-6; D perhaps matches TRBD1 (6 bases). In germline, CDR1 is MGHDK, CDR2 SYGVNS. Trimming pared 7 bases from V and 9 bases from J, leaving 22 bases between. CDR3 length: 16 residues. The CDR3 nucleotides read TGTGCCAGCACCTCATCGCAACAGGGCCTCAGTTCACCCCTCCACTTT. Protein sequence: CASTSSQQGLSSPLHF.

The chain links TRBV5-8 to TRBJ2-6; 9 positions agree with TRBD1. Germline V CDR1 and CDR2: SGHTS, YDEGEE. V was pared by 4 bases and J by 12 bases, with 8 bases of the junction left unmatched. This CDR3 has 14 amino acids. DNA for the CDR3: TGTGCCAGCAGCCCCCGGGACAGGGATGCCGTCCTGACTTTC. The encoded protein is CASSPRDRDAVLTF.

The rearrangement joins TRBV28 to TRBJ2-3; 9 nucleotides agree with TRBD1. After removal of 3 bases from V and 8 bases from J, the junction contained 12 bases not matched to a gene. Germline-derived CDR1 and CDR2 are MDHEN and SYDVKM. The CDR3 covers 16 residues. The CDR3 region is CASSLVAGTGYGTQYF. For the CDR3, the DNA is TGTGCCAGCAGTTTGGTAGCAGGGACAGGGTATGGTACGCAGTATTTT.

The rearrangement joins TRBV7-9 to TRBJ1-2; D call uncertain. CDR3 length equals 14 residues. CDR1 is SEHNR and CDR2 is FQNEAQ in the germline V gene (reference sequence). Trimming cost V 0 bases and J 1 base, with 6 bases left between them. The CDR3 DNA reads as TGTGCCAGCAGCTTAGCGGCAGTTAACTATGGCTACACCTTC. It is translated as CASSLAAVNYGYTF.

This clonotype was counted a few times. The V and J genes are TRBV20-1 and TRBJ2-1; 12 bases are a match to TRBD1. Germline assignment: CDR1 DFQATT and CDR2 SNEGSKA (reference sequence). CDR3 length: 14 amino acids. The J segment lost 7 bases and the V segment lost 5 bases, leaving 6 bases of the junction unmatched. CDR3 sequence: CSALWDRGLNEQFF. DNA of the CDR3: TGCAGTGCTCTGTGGGACAGGGGGCTTAATGAGCAGTTCTTC.

This clonotype has a count of ten or more. J is TRBJ2-4 and V is TRBV20-1; perhaps TRBD1 as D (5 bases). V shed 3 bases and J shed 3 bases, with 12 bases lying between them. CDR3 length equals 14 residues. Germline lookup yields CDR1 DFQATT and CDR2 SNEGSKA (reference sequence). This CDR3 is CSARQGMGKNIQYF. The CDR3, as DNA: TGCAGTGCTAGGCAGGGTATGGGCAAAAACATTCAGTACTTC.

This clonotype was seen a few times. This chain uses TRBV5-1 with TRBJ1-1, with D tentatively TRBD1 (5 bases). Germline V CDR1 and CDR2: SGHRS, YFSETQ. The CDR3 loop spans 13 amino acids. The V and J ends lost 0 bases and 8 bases respectively, with 11 bases between them. The DNA for the CDR3 is TGCGCCAGCAGCTTGGAGTCGACAGAAGAAGCTTTCTTT. This gives the protein CASSLESTEEAFF.

This clonotype was counted at least ten times. V gene TRBV28 combines with J gene TRBJ2-7, with no clear D. The CDR3 covers 15 residues. Per the germline V gene, CDR1 is MDHEN and CDR2 is SYDVKM. Trimming removed 5 bases from V and 3 bases from J, with 17 bases in between. CDR3 amino acids: CASSPFLGRSYEQYF. CDR3 nucleotide sequence: TGTGCCAGCAGTCCCTTTTTAGGTCGGAGCTACGAGCAGTACTTC.

This clonotype was counted a few times. The J gene is TRBJ1-6, the V gene TRBV18, with D possibly TRBD1 on 5 matching bases. This CDR3 comprises 14 residues. V lost 3 bases to trimming and J lost 10 bases, with 13 bases between them. Per the germline V gene, CDR1 is KGHSH and CDR2 is LQKENI. Here the CDR3 reads CASSPRAGRSPLHF. DNA of the CDR3: TGTGCCAGCTCACCCAGGGCAGGGCGCTCACCCCTCCACTTT.

The chain carries TRBV23-1 and TRBJ2-3, with 9 bases that match TRBD2. TRBV23-1 is an ORF, with its function uncertain. The CDR3 consists of 16 residues. V lost 3 bases, J lost 5 bases, and 9 bases stayed unmatched. The CDR3: CASSHHSSGAGDTQYF. The CDR3 region has the DNA TGCGCCAGCAGTCATCACTCTAGCGGGGCAGGAGATACGCAGTATTTT.

The genes are TRBV28 and TRBJ2-5; no firm D call. CDR1 and CDR2 from the germline V gene are MDHEN and SYDVKM. Trimming left V 4 bases short and J 10 bases short, with 10 bases between. CDR3 length: 11 residues. The CDR3 is CASSWQVNQYF. The CDR3 DNA sequence: TGTGCCAGCAGTTGGCAGGTTAACCAGTACTTC. Full variable domain (rest looked up from reference TRBV28 and TRBJ2-5): DVKVTQSSRYLVKRTGEKVFLECVQDMDHENMFWYRQDPGLGLRLIYFSYDVKMKEKGDIPEGYSVSREKKERFSLILESASTNQTSMYLCASSWQVNQYFGPGTRLLVL.

The chain is built from TRBV2 and TRBJ2-5; 10 nucleotides line up with TRBD2. This CDR3 has 17 residues. Germline loops: CDR1 SNHLY, CDR2 FYNNEI. V shed 3 bases and J 2 bases; nucleotides not matched to a gene: 9. CDR3 nucleotides: TGTGCCAGCAGTGATTTGACTAGCGGGCGGGGTCAAGAGACCCAGTACTTC. This sequence encodes CASSDLTSGRGQETQYF.

V and J are TRBV21-1 and TRBJ1-4. TRBV21-1 corresponds to a pseudogene. The CDR3 is 11 residues long. The CDR3: CASMRGEKLFF. The CDR3 nucleotides read TGTGCCAGCATGAGAGGTGAAAAACTGTTTTTT.

J is TRBJ2-1 and V is TRBV14; D gene ambiguous. The ends were cut back, 4 bases at V and 2 bases at J, with 21 bases in the middle. The CDR3 has 18 amino acids. CDR1 is SGHDN and CDR2 is FVKESK in the germline V gene. The CDR3 nucleotides read TGTGCCAGCAGCCGAGGCCCACTCTTGACCAGCACCTACAATGAGCAGTTCTTC. Its translation is CASSRGPLLTSTYNEQFF. Combining the CDR3 with reference TRBV14 and TRBJ2-1 gives the whole variable domain EAGVTQFPSHSVIEKGQTVTLRCDPISGHDNLYWYRRVMGKEIKFLLHFVKESKQDESGMPNNRFLAERTGGTYSTLKVQPAELEDSGVYFCASSRGPLLTSTYNEQFFGPGTRLTVL.

V is TRBV6-1 and J is TRBJ2-7; D possibly corresponds to TRBD2 (6 bases). Germline-derived CDR1 and CDR2 are MNHNS and SASEGT. V lost 0 bases and J lost 2, with 11 bases in between. The CDR3 length is 15 residues. In nucleotides, the CDR3 is TGTGCCAGCAGTGAAGCACTCTGGGGGGCCTACGAGCAGTACTTC. Translation: CASSEALWGAYEQYF.

This clonotype was observed a handful of times. This chain connects TRBV30 to TRBJ1-1; D gene uncertain. The CDR3 loop spans 14 amino acids. CDR1 and CDR2 from the germline V gene are GTSNPN and SVGIG (reference sequence). V was shortened by 3 bases and J by 3 bases, with 14 bases between the two germline ends. The CDR3 spells CAWSKARLYTEAFF. The CDR3 region has the DNA TGTGCCTGGAGCAAGGCACGGTTGTACACTGAAGCTTTCTTT. Based on the CDR3 plus reference TRBV30 and TRBJ1-1, the full variable domain is SQTIHQWPATLVQPVGSPLSLECTVEGTSNPNLYWYRQAAGRGLQLLFYSVGIGQISSEVPQNLSASRPQDRQFILSSKKLLLSDSGFYLCAWSKARLYTEAFFGQGTRLTVV.

The V gene is TRBV12-3 or TRBV12-4, the J gene TRBJ2-3; the match to TRBD1 covers 7 bases. Losses at the gene ends were 2 bases for V and 8 bases for J; bases not matched to a gene: 4. The CDR3 is 13 amino acids. The CDR3 DNA reads TGTGCCAGCAGTTTACCGCAGGGGGTTACGCAGTATTTT. As protein: CASSLPQGVTQYF.

This clonotype was counted ten times or more. The gene calls are TRBV5-1 and TRBJ2-3, with TRBD2 as a possible D gene (6 bases). This CDR3 spans 14 amino acids. V was trimmed by 4 bases and J by 3 bases, leaving 12 bases between them. The V gene's germline CDR1 is SGHRS and CDR2 YFSETQ. CDR3 amino acids: CASSRGEGTDTQYF. The DNA of the CDR3 is TGCGCCAGCAGCCGCGGGGAAGGGACAGATACGCAGTATTTT.

This clonotype occurred a few times. The V gene is TRBV5-1, the J gene TRBJ2-5; 7 bases align to TRBD1. Germline V gives CDR1 SGHRS, CDR2 YFSETQ. After removal of 5 bases from V and 2 bases from J, the junction contained 6 bases not matched to a gene. This CDR3 is 14 amino acids long. CDR3 coding DNA: TGCGCCAGCAGGACCGGGACAGCTCAAGAGACCCAGTACTTC. This gives the protein CASRTGTAQETQYF.

This clonotype was observed at least ten times. This chain links TRBV7-2 with TRBJ2-7; D is possibly TRBD1 (6 bases). The V end lost 8 bases, the J end lost 0 bases, and 8 bases lay between the germline ends. The CDR3 runs 12 residues. The germline gives CDR1 SGHTA, CDR2 FQGNSA. The CDR3: CASYRDSYEQYF. As DNA, the CDR3 is TGTGCCAGCTACAGGGACTCCTACGAGCAGTACTTC.

The chain uses TRBV7-9 and TRBJ2-3; D is perhaps TRBD2 (6 bases). Trimming removed 5 bases at V and 2 bases at J, with 20 bases between. The length of the CDR3 is 17 residues. Germline loops: CDR1 SEHNR, CDR2 FQNEAQ (reference sequence). CDR3 DNA sequence: TGTGCCAGCAGCGGTGCTTCAGCCAGGACTATCACAGATACGCAGTATTTT. It is translated as CASSGASARTITDTQYF.

This clonotype was detected only a few times. V is TRBV5-1 and J is TRBJ2-1; possibly TRBD1 or TRBD2 for D (6 bases each). The CDR3 runs to 14 residues. V was shortened by 6 bases and J by 3 bases, with 13 bases between the two germline ends. Looked up from germline, CDR1 is SGHRS and CDR2 is YFSETQ. As DNA, the CDR3 is TGCGCCAGCAAGGAGGGGGGACTCTACAATGAGCAGTTCTTC. It codes for CASKEGGLYNEQFF. The variable domain in full, with the rest retrieved from reference TRBV5-1 and TRBJ2-1, is KAGVTQTPRYLIKTRGQQVTLSCSPISGHRSVSWYQQTPGQGLQFLFEYFSETQRNKGNFPGRFSGRQFSNSRSEMNVSTLELGDSALYLCASKEGGLYNEQFFGPGTRLTVL.

This clonotype was detected a few times. The chain couples TRBV20-1 to TRBJ2-4; the D gene is possibly TRBD2 (5 bases). Germline assignment: CDR1 DFQATT and CDR2 SNEGSKA (reference sequence). The CDR3 totals 18 residues. The ends were cut back, 2 bases at V and 1 base at J, with 21 bases in the middle. CDR3 sequence: CSARLPPRESVAKNIQYF. In nucleotides, the CDR3 is TGCAGTGCTAGATTACCCCCAAGGGAGTCCGTGGCCAAAAACATTCAGTACTTC.

A single count supports this clonotype. The rearrangement uses TRBV20-1 and TRBJ2-7, with 10 bases fitting TRBD2. The germline V gene encodes CDR1 DFQATT and CDR2 SNEGSKA (reference sequence). J lost 7 bases, V lost 6 bases, and 15 bases had no gene match. The CDR3 is 15 amino acids. The CDR3 region has the DNA TGCAGTGCAGCCAGTGGAGCGGGGGGGCCGGGAGAGCAGTACTTC. This translates into CSAASGAGGPGEQYF.

This clonotype was counted a few times. The V call is TRBV19, the J call TRBJ1-3, with D hard to call. The CDR3 runs 13 residues. In germline, CDR1 is LNHDA, CDR2 SQIVND (reference sequence). V was trimmed by 5 bases and J by 0 bases, leaving 5 bases between them. The CDR3 DNA follows: TGTGCCAGTAGTTCGGACTCTGGAAACACCATATATTTT. It encodes CASSSDSGNTIYF.